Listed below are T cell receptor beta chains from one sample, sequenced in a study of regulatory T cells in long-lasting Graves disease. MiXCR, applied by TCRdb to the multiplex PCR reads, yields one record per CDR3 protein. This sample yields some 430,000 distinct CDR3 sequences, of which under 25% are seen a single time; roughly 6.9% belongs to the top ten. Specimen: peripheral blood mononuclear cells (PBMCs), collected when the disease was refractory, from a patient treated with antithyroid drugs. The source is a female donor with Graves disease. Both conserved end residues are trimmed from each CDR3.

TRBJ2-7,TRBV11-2,ASSLTDYEQY
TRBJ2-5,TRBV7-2,ASSRSAGVKTQY
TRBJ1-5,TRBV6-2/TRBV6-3,ASRLWGGQPQH
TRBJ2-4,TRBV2,ASSPELGLNIQY
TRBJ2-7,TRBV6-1,ASIARDTYYEQY
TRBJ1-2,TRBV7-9,ASSSQDGIWVYT
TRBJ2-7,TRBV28,ASIGTTYEQY
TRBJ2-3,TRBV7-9,ASSFRTGGGNTQY
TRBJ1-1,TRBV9,ASSRGGGGTEVF
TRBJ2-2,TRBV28,ASSWGGPPGITGELF
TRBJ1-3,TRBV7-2,ASSSPLSGNTIY
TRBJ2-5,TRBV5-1,ASSPGTGAFQETQY
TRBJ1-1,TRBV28,ASSSHPDGGAEAF
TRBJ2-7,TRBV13,ASSLESGGNEQY
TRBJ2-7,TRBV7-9,ASSLDSLARGYEQY
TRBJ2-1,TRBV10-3,AISDASGGNEQF
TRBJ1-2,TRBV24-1,ATSDSSEQGLDGYT
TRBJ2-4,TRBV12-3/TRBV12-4,ASSQTENIQY
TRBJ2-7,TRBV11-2,ASSRSAVAQY
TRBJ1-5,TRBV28,ASSRYLDQPQH
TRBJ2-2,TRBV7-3,ASSLNLDRNTGELF
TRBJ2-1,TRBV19,ASTAGNEQF
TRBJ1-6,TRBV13,ASSFGQAVYNSPLH
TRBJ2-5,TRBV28,ASSASGVQETQY
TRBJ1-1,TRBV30,AWSPPGTGGHL
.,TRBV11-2,ASSLLAEELF
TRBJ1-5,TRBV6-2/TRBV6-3,ASRTPLQPQH
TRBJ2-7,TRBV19,ARLKGGRSY
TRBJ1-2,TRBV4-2,ASSQGQTYGYT
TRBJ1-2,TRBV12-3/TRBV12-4,ASIRDGVANYGYT
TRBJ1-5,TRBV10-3,ATRGPGQPQH
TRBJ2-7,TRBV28,ASSKGTSGSTPYEQY
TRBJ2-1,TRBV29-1,SVGGPLAGATEQF
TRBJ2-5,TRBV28,ASRYWTEQETQY
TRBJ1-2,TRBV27,ASSLGADNYGYT
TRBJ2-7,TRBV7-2,ASSLGPVDTYELY
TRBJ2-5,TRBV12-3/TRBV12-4,ASSRLATETQY
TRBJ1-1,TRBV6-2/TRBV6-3,ASRSGQLTEAF
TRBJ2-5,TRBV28,ASSRLAGRGETQY
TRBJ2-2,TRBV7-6,ASRQLAGETGELF
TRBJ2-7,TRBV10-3,AIRQTGLRDEQY
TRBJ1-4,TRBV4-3,ASQQRGETNEKLF
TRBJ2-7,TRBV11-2,ASSSLTRYEQY
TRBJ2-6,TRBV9,ASSVSISGANVLT
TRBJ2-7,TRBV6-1,ASRTYGSSYEQY
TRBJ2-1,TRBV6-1,ASSEGPEDEQF
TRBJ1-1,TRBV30,AWSPQGSFLNTEAF
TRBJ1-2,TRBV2,ASILAEGKGENGYT
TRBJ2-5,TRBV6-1,ATGKTQY
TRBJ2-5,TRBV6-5,ASSYGGLIETQY
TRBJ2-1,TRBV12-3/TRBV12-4,ASSPDDGYSYNEQF
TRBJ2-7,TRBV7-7,ASSLVGAGFSLYEQY
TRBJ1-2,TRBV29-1,SVGQSNYSYT
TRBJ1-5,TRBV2,ASSESTGSQPQH
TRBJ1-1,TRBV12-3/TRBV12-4,ASSPTTGGNTEAF
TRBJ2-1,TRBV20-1,SARAMAGAYNEQF
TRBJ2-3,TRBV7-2,ASSFQGVDTQY
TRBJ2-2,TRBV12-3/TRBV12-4,ASSFAGADTGELF
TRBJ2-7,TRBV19,ASSIDFLGQGVEQY